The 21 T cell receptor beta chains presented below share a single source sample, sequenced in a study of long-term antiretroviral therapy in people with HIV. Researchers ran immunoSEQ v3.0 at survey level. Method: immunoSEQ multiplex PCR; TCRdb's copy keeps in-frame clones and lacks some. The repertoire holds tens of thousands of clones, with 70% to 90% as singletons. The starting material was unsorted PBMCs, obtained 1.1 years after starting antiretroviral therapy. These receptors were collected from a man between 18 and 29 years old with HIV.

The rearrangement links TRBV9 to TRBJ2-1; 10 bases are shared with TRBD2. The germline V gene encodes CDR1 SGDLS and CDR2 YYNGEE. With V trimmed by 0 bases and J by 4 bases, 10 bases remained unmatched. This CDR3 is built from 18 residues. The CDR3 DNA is TGTGCCAGCAGCGTAGGGGGCGTAGCGGGGGGCCCTTACAATGAGCAGTTCTTC. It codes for CASSVGGVAGGPYNEQFF.

The CDR3 is CASSLSGAYNEQFF. CDR3 coding DNA: TGCGCCAGCAGCTTGTCCGGGGCCTACAATGAGCAGTTCTTC. The rearrangement joins TRBV5-1 to TRBJ2-1, with D perhaps TRBD2 (5 bases). V lost 1 base and J lost 2, with 7 bases in between. This CDR3 has 14 amino acids. CDR1 and CDR2 from the germline V gene are SGHRS and YFSETQ. The full variable domain, in which reference TRBV5-1 and TRBJ2-1 provide the parts outside the CDR3, is KAGVTQTPRYLIKTRGQQVTLSCSPISGHRSVSWYQQTPGQGLQFLFEYFSETQRNKGNFPGRFSGRQFSNSRSEMNVSTLELGDSALYLCASSLSGAYNEQFFGPGTRLTVL.

The CDR3 coding sequence is TGTGCCATTTCCAGGGGCATGGACACTGAAGCTTTCTTT. Protein sequence: CAISRGMDTEAFF. V is TRBV6-1 and J is TRBJ1-1; D is possibly TRBD1 (6 bases). The V gene's germline CDR1 is MNHNS and CDR2 SASEGT. The CDR3 length is 13 residues. Trimming pared 10 bases from V and 3 bases from J, leaving 15 bases between.

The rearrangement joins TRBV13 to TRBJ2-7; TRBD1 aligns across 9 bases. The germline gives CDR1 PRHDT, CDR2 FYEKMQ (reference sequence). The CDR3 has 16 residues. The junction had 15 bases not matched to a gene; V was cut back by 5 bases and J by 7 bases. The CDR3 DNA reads TGTGCCAGCAGCCTTATGAGGGGACAGGGCTTAAGGGAGCAGTACTTC. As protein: CASSLMRGQGLREQYF.

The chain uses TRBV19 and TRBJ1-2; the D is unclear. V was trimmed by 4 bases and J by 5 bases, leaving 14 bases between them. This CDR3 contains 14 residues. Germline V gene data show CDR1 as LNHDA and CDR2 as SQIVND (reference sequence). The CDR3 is CASSRAQDPYGYTF. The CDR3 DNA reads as TGTGCCAGTAGTAGGGCGCAGGACCCGTATGGCTACACCTTC.

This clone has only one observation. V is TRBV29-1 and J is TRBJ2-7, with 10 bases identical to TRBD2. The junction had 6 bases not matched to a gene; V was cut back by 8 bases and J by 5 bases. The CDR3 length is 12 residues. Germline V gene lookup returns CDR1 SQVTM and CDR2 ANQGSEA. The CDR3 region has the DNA TGCAGCATAGGGCTAGCGGGAGACGAGCAGTACTTC. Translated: CSIGLAGDEQYF.

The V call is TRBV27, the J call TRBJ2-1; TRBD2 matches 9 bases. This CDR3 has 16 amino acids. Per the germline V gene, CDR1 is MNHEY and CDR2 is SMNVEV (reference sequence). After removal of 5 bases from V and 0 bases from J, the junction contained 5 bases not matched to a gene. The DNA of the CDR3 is TGTGCCAGCAGTAGATATAGCGGGAGCTCCTACAATGAGCAGTTCTTC. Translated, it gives CASSRYSGSSYNEQFF.

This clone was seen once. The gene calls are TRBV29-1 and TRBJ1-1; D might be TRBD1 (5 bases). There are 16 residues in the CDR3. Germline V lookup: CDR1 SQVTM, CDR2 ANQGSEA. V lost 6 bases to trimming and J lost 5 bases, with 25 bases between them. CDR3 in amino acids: CSVNPQGWRVDTEAFF. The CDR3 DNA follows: TGCAGCGTGAACCCTCAGGGCTGGAGGGTGGATACTGAAGCTTTCTTT.

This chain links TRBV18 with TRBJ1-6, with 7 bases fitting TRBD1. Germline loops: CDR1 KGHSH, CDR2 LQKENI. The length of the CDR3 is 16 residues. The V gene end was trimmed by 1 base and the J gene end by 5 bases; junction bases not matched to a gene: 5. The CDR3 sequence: CASSPRARGNNSPLHF. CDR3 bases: TGTGCCAGCTCACCACGGGCCAGGGGGAATAATTCACCCCTCCACTTT. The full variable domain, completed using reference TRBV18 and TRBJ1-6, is NAGVMQNPRHLVRRRGQEARLRCSPMKGHSHVYWYRQLPEEGLKFMVYLQKENIIDESGMPKERFSAEFPKEGPSILRIQQVVRGDSAAYFCASSPRARGNNSPLHFGNGTRLTVT.

CDR3 sequence: CASSQHLANEKLFF. For the CDR3, the DNA is TGTGCCAGCAGCCAACACCTAGCTAATGAAAAACTGTTTTTT. This sequence joins TRBV7-6 and TRBJ1-4; D not resolved. The germline gives CDR1 SGHVS, CDR2 FNYEAQ. The V and J ends lost 5 bases and 3 bases respectively, with 10 bases between them. The CDR3 runs 14 residues.

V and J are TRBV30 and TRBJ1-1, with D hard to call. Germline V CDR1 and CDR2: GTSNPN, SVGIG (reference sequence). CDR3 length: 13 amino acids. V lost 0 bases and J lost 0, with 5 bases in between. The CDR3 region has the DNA TGTGCCTGGAGTGTCGGGGTGAACACTGAAGCTTTCTTT. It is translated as CAWSVGVNTEAFF.

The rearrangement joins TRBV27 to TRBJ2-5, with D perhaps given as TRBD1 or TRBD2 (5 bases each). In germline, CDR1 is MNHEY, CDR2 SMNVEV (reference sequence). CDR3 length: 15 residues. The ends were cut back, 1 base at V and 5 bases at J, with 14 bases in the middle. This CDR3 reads CASSLFWDRKETQYF. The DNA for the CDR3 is TGTGCCAGCAGTTTATTTTGGGACCGCAAGGAGACCCAGTACTTC.

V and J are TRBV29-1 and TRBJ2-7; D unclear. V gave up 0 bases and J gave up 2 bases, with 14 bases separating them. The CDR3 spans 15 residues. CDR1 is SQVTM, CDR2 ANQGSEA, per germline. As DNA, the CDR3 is TGCAGCGTTGAAGAGAAACTCAGAGAGACCTACGAGCAGTACTTC. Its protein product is CSVEEKLRETYEQYF.

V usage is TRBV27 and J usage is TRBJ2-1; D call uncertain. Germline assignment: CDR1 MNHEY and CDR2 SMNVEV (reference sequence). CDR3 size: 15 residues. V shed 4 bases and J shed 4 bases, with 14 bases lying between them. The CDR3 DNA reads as TGTGCCAGCAGTTCCCCGTGGGAACTATACAATGAGCAGTTCTTC. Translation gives CASSSPWELYNEQFF.

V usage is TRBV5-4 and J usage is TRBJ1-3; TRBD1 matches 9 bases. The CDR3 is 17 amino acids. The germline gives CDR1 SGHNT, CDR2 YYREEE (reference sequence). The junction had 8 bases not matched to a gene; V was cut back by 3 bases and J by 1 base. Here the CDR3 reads CASSSGTGSYSGNTIYF. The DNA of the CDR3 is TGTGCCAGCAGCTCCGGGACAGGGTCTTATTCTGGAAACACCATATATTTT.

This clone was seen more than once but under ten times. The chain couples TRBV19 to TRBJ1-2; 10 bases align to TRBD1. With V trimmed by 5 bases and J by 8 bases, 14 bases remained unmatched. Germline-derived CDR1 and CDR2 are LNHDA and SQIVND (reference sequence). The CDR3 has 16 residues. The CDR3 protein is CASSPGTGELGYGYTF. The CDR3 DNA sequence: TGTGCCAGTAGTCCCGGGACAGGGGAATTGGGATACGGCTACACCTTC.

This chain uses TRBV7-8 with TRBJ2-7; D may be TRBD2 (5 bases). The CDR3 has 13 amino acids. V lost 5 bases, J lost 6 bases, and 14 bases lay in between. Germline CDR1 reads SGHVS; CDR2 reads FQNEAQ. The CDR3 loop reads CASSATRILEQYF. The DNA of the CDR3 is TGTGCCAGCAGCGCCACTAGGATTCTCGAGCAGTACTTC.

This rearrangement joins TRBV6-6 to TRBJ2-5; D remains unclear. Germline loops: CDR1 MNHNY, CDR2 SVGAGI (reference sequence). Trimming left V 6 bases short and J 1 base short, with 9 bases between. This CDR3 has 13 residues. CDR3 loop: CASRVQLQETQYF. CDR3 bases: TGTGCCAGCAGGGTACAGCTCCAAGAGACCCAGTACTTC.

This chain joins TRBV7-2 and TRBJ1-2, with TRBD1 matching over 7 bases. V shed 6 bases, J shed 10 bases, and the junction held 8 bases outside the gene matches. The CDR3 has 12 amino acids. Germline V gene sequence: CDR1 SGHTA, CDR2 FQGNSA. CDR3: CASRDRLSDYTF. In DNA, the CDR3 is TGTGCCAGCAGGGACAGGTTAAGTGACTACACCTTC.

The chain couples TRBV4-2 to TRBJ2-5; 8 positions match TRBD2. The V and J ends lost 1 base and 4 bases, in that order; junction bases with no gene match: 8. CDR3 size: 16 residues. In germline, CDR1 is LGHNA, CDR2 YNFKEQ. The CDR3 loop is CASSQASGSRRETQYF. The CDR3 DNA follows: TGTGCCAGCAGCCAAGCGAGCGGGAGCCGTAGAGAGACCCAGTACTTC.

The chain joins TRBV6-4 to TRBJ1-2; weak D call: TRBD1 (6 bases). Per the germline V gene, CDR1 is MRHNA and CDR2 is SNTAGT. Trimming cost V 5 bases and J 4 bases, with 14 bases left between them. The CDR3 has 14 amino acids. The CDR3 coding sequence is TGTGCCAGCAGTCCAGAACAGGGTTCCTATGGCTACACCTTC. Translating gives CASSPEQGSYGYTF.